Given below is one T cell receptor (beta chain) in context. Its cognate antigen is unknown. V was trimmed by 5 bases and J by 6 bases, leaving 13 bases between them. Germline V gene sequence: CDR1 ENHRY, CDR2 SYGVKD. The CDR3 length is 13 residues. The data originate from a study of cytomegalovirus exposure and HLA in healthy donors. Study at large: There were approximately 400 genotyped donors. Of these, 81% fell in the genetic ancestry cluster associated with self-reported Caucasian donors. Study-level findings and limits: Within the data, a cluster of highly shared sequence variants was likely a sequencing artifact. Reports indicate that TCR beta sequences accurately predicted the HLA-A and HLA-B alleles of most subjects.

PCR primers comprised 60 Vbeta and 13 Jbeta primers. The method was immunoSEQ multiplex PCR; TCRdb's version includes in-frame clones alone and lacks a portion of them. The repertoire consists of about 180,000 clones, with 84% occurring once and the leading ten covering 0.38%. The chain joins TRBV10-3 to TRBJ1-1; D is uncertain. The source is a boy under 10 years old in good health and CMV-seronegative. The sample taken for sequencing was PBMCs. The CDR3 DNA reads TGTGCCATCAGTCCTCTAATCAATTCTGAAGCTTTCTTT. Translation gives CAISPLINSEAFF.